Each of the 27 T cell receptor beta chains below was sequenced from the same sample in a study of shared clonotypes between healthy human individuals. Generated by immunoSEQ multiplex PCR, the TCRdb table keeps only in-frame clones and is missing some. The sample gives about 580,000 clones, roughly 98% of which show up once; 0.3% is in the top ten. CD45RO-negative cells were positively selected for CCR7, leaving out terminally differentiated effector memory CD45RA+ cells. Sequenced material: naive CD8+ T cells sorted from blood. The receptors shown here come from a man aged 25 to 40 in good health.

This sequence joins TRBV9 and TRBJ2-1; D may be TRBD2 (5 bases). The V end was cut by 4 bases, the J end by 7 bases, with 12 bases between. The CDR3 covers 13 residues. Germline lookup yields CDR1 SGDLS and CDR2 YYNGEE. This CDR3 is CASSLRGWNEQFF. The CDR3 nucleotides are TGTGCCAGCAGCCTCCGAGGGTGGAATGAGCAGTTCTTC.

This chain joins TRBV29-1 and TRBJ2-7; D may be TRBD1 (6 bases). This CDR3 contains 15 residues. Germline V gene sequence: CDR1 SQVTM, CDR2 ANQGSEA. Trimming took off 6 bases at V and 3 bases at J, with 21 bases between the two ends. The CDR3 here is CSVTTGTLTYYEQYF. CDR3 nucleotide sequence: TGCAGCGTAACGACCGGGACACTCACTTACTACGAGCAGTACTTC.

This chain uses TRBV5-4 with TRBJ2-1; perhaps D is TRBD1 or TRBD2 (5 bases each). This CDR3 comprises 15 residues. Looked up from germline, CDR1 is SGHNT and CDR2 is YYREEE (reference sequence). Trimming stripped 4 bases from V and 0 bases from J, with 11 bases between. The DNA of the CDR3 is TGTGCCAGCAGCCGGGACGGTAGCTCCTACAATGAGCAGTTCTTC. Its protein product is CASSRDGSSYNEQFF.

J is TRBJ2-1 and V is TRBV28; maybe TRBD1 (5 bases). The germline gives CDR1 MDHEN, CDR2 SYDVKM. The length of the CDR3 is 13 residues. V lost 3 bases and J 9 bases, leaving 12 bases between the germline ends. CDR3 amino acids: CASSFQGIGEQFF. In DNA, the CDR3 is TGTGCCAGCAGTTTTCAGGGTATCGGTGAGCAGTTCTTC.

On this clone itself: The same CDR3 can be traced to other DNA sequences in this sample. This chain uses TRBV6-5 with TRBJ1-5; D remains ambiguous. V lost 3 bases to trimming and J lost 1 base, with 4 bases between them. Germline CDR1 reads MNHEY; CDR2 reads SVGAGI. CDR3 length: 13 amino acids. The CDR3 nucleotides are TGTGCCAGCAGTTATGGCAGCAATCAGCCCCAGCATTTT. Translating gives CASSYGSNQPQHF.

CDR3 coding DNA: TGTGCCAGTAGTATTGGTTCGGGCGGGAGCTCCTACAATGAGCAGTTCTTC. Translating it yields CASSIGSGGSSYNEQFF. The chain employs TRBV19 and TRBJ2-1; 7 positions match TRBD2. V shed 3 bases and J 0 bases; nucleotides not matched to a gene: 8. This CDR3 spans 17 amino acids. Germline assignment: CDR1 LNHDA and CDR2 SQIVND (reference sequence).

The chain combines TRBV27 with TRBJ2-7; D might be TRBD1 or TRBD2, each matching 5 bases. Germline V gene sequence: CDR1 MNHEY, CDR2 SMNVEV (reference sequence). The CDR3 runs 13 residues. V was clipped by 6 bases and J by 3 bases, with 12 bases between them. The CDR3 DNA is TGTGCCAGCAGCCAGGGACGGGGCTACGAGCAGTACTTC. This sequence encodes CASSQGRGYEQYF.

The chain is built from TRBV13 and TRBJ2-2; D remains ambiguous. The length of the CDR3 is 14 residues. Germline V gives CDR1 PRHDT, CDR2 FYEKMQ (reference sequence). V was trimmed by 4 bases and J by 2 bases, leaving 8 bases between them. This CDR3 reads CASSSQRNTGELFF. The CDR3 DNA reads as TGTGCCAGCAGCTCACAGAGAAACACCGGGGAGCTGTTTTTT.

The chain couples TRBV7-9 to TRBJ1-3; D remains unclear. The CDR3 spans 14 residues. The germline V gene has CDR1 SEHNR and CDR2 FQNEAQ (reference sequence). V lost 5 bases and J lost 4, with 12 bases in between. Here the CDR3 reads CASSHVGPGNTIYF. The CDR3 bases are TGTGCCAGCAGCCACGTAGGGCCCGGAAACACCATATATTTT.

V usage is TRBV5-6 and J usage is TRBJ1-2; 9 nucleotides align to TRBD1. J lost 8 bases, V lost 4 bases, and 9 bases had no gene match. The CDR3 has 14 amino acids. The V gene's germline CDR1 is SGHDT and CDR2 YYEEEE. The CDR3 coding sequence is TGTGCCAGCAGCCTATGGACAGGGGAGCAAGGCTACACCTTC. Its protein product is CASSLWTGEQGYTF.

This chain links TRBV10-3 with TRBJ2-7; no clear D. The germline CDR1 and CDR2 sequences are ENHRY and SYGVKD. Deletions cut 4 bases from V and 0 bases from J, with 16 bases between. This CDR3 contains 16 residues. The CDR3 sequence: CAISGPPGDVSYEQYF. For the CDR3, the DNA is TGTGCCATCAGTGGTCCGCCAGGCGACGTCTCCTACGAGCAGTACTTC.

The chain links TRBV29-1 to TRBJ2-5, with 8 bases aligning to TRBD1. The length of the CDR3 is 15 residues. V lost 6 bases and J lost 4; bases outside the gene matches: 13. The V gene's germline CDR1 is SQVTM and CDR2 ANQGSEA. The CDR3 DNA reads TGCAGCGTGAAGACCTGGACAGGGAAAGGAGAGACCCAGTACTTC. Translation gives CSVKTWTGKGETQYF.

This clone has a single count. The CDR3 DNA follows: TGCAGCGTTGAAGATCCGTGGGGGAATGGCTACACCTTC. It yields the protein CSVEDPWGNGYTF. The chain has TRBV29-1 and TRBJ1-2, with D perhaps TRBD1 (5 bases). Germline-derived CDR1 and CDR2 are SQVTM and ANQGSEA. V was pared by 0 bases and J by 6 bases, with 11 bases between. This CDR3 region has 13 residues.

This chain uses TRBV12-2 with TRBJ2-7; whether TRBD1, the table's D call, matches the DNA was not checked. TRBV12-2 is a pseudogene segment. The CDR3 is made up of 17 amino acids. The CDR3 here is CASRLAKRTGVSYEQYF. CDR3 coding DNA: TGTGCAAGTCGCTTAGCTAAGAGAACAGGGGTCTCCTACGAGCAGTACTTC.

This clone came up once. The chain has TRBV6-5 and TRBJ2-7, with D perhaps matching TRBD2 (5 bases). V shed 6 bases and J shed 3 bases, with 18 bases lying between them. The CDR3 loop spans 15 amino acids. Germline values: CDR1 MNHEY, CDR2 SVGAGI. Written as DNA, the CDR3 is TGTGCCAGCAGCATAGGGAGCCCCATCAACTACGAGCAGTACTTC. Protein: CASSIGSPINYEQYF.

This chain connects TRBV5-4 to TRBJ2-3; unclear D gene. Germline values: CDR1 SGHNT, CDR2 YYREEE (reference sequence). The germline V and J ends were trimmed by 2 bases and 0 bases, with 10 bases remaining between them. There are 15 residues in the CDR3. In DNA form, the CDR3 reads TGTGCCAGCAGCTTCGCCTCCACTAGCACAGATACGCAGTATTTT. Amino acids: CASSFASTSTDTQYF.

V is TRBV11-2 and J is TRBJ2-7, with D perhaps TRBD2 (5 bases). The CDR3 extends over 15 amino acids. The V and J ends lost 1 base and 1 base respectively, with 11 bases between them. In germline, CDR1 is SGHAT, CDR2 FQNNGV. CDR3 nucleotides: TGTGCCAGCAGCTTAGGATTGGGAGCATCCTACGAGCAGTACTTC. This sequence encodes CASSLGLGASYEQYF.

The chain links TRBV15 to TRBJ1-3; D gene unclear. The CDR3 has 15 amino acids. The V end lost 3 bases, the J end lost 0 bases, and 9 bases lay between the germline ends. Germline CDR1 is LNHNV and CDR2 is YYDKDF (reference sequence). The CDR3 loop is CATSRTTNSGNTIYF. The CDR3 coding sequence is TGTGCCACCAGCAGGACGACGAACTCTGGAAACACCATATATTTT.

In DNA, the CDR3 is TGTGCCAGCAGGCCGACTAGCGGGAGGGCCGCCTACGAGCAGTACTTC. Amino acid sequence: CASRPTSGRAAYEQYF. The genes are TRBV27 and TRBJ2-7, with 14 bases lining up with TRBD2. The J segment lost 2 bases and the V segment lost 6 bases, leaving 6 bases of the junction unmatched. This CDR3 is 16 amino acids long. CDR1 is MNHEY and CDR2 is SMNVEV in the germline V gene (reference sequence).

This sequence joins TRBV7-9 and TRBJ1-3; D gene uncertain. The germline V and J ends were trimmed by 7 bases and 4 bases, with 2 bases remaining between them. The CDR3 consists of 10 residues. Germline V gene sequence: CDR1 SEHNR, CDR2 FQNEAQ (reference sequence). CDR3 sequence (DNA): TGTGCCAGCAAAGGAAACACCATATATTTT. Translated: CASKGNTIYF.

The chain uses TRBV30 and TRBJ1-2, with TRBD1 as a possible D gene (6 bases). The CDR3 contains 13 residues. Looked up from germline, CDR1 is GTSNPN and CDR2 is SVGIG (reference sequence). V gave up 6 bases and J gave up 5 bases, with 16 bases separating them. The CDR3 is CACLGGVIYGYTF. CDR3 DNA: TGTGCCTGCCTCGGGGGCGTTATTTATGGCTACACCTTC.

The rearrangement uses TRBV18 and TRBJ1-5; tentative D call: TRBD1 (5 bases). This CDR3 has 15 residues. Looked up from germline, CDR1 is KGHSH and CDR2 is LQKENI. Trimming cost V 5 bases and J 2 bases, with 13 bases left between them. For the CDR3, the DNA is TGTGCCAGCTCATCAGGGACCCAGGGCAATCAGCCCCAGCATTTT. Encoded protein: CASSSGTQGNQPQHF.

V is TRBV6-1 and J is TRBJ2-1; tentatively, D is TRBD1 (6 bases). Trimming cost V 7 bases and J 7 bases, with 17 bases left between them. Germline V CDR1 and CDR2: MNHNS, SASEGT. This CDR3 region has 14 residues. The CDR3 is CASTWEQGTNEQFF. CDR3 DNA: TGTGCCAGCACCTGGGAACAGGGAACGAATGAGCAGTTCTTC.

This chain's CDR3 is CASNRLAGDPNNEQFF. The CDR3 nucleotides are TGTGCCAGCAACCGACTAGCGGGGGACCCTAACAATGAGCAGTTCTTC. V usage is TRBV2 and J usage is TRBJ2-1, with 12 bases lining up with TRBD2. Germline V lookup: CDR1 SNHLY, CDR2 FYNNEI. Trimming took 7 bases from V and 5 from J; bases not matched to a gene: 9. The CDR3 runs to 16 residues.

CDR3 region: CASSRAARNEQFF. CDR3 in DNA: TGTGCCAGCAGTCGGGCGGCACGGAATGAGCAGTTCTTC. V is TRBV27 and J is TRBJ2-1; D unclear. This CDR3 contains 13 residues. V lost 5 bases and J 7 bases, leaving 12 bases between the germline ends. Looked up from germline, CDR1 is MNHEY and CDR2 is SMNVEV (reference sequence).

V and J are TRBV11-2 and TRBJ2-7; D remains ambiguous. CDR1 is SGHAT, CDR2 FQNNGV, per germline. This CDR3 is 14 amino acids long. The V and J ends lost 5 bases and 3 bases respectively, with 14 bases between them. The CDR3 DNA reads as TGTGCCAGCAGCCTAGGGCAGGTCCTCTACGAGCAGTACTTC. Its protein is CASSLGQVLYEQYF.

This clone occurred once. This chain links TRBV7-9 with TRBJ2-3, with D perhaps given as TRBD1 or TRBD2 (5 bases each). Germline V gives CDR1 SEHNR, CDR2 FQNEAQ (reference sequence). The CDR3 spans 17 residues. V was pared by 5 bases and J by 0 bases, with 18 bases between. The CDR3 bases are TGTGCCAGCAGCACACCGCCCCGGGACCGAAGCACAGATACGCAGTATTTT. This translates into CASSTPPRDRSTDTQYF.